These 30 T cell receptor beta chains came from one sample sequenced in a study of control samples from healthy donors and cancer patients. Generated by immunoSEQ multiplex PCR, the TCRdb table keeps only in-frame clones and is missing some. The sample consists of some 79,000 clones, 89% of them appearing once. Sequenced input: blood. The source of these receptors is a man in his forties or fifties in good health.

The chain carries TRBV9 and TRBJ1-2; tentative D call: TRBD1 (5 bases). Trimming removed 0 bases from V and 4 bases from J, with 13 bases in between. The CDR3 is 15 amino acids. Germline CDR1 is SGDLS and CDR2 is YYNGEE. The CDR3, as DNA: TGTGCCAGCAGCGTAGATCCGGGGCGGGCCTATGGCTACACCTTC. Its translation is CASSVDPGRAYGYTF.

V gene TRBV6-1 combines with J gene TRBJ2-1; D perhaps matches TRBD1 (7 bases). Germline values: CDR1 MNHNS, CDR2 SASEGT. This CDR3 comprises 15 residues. Between the trimmed V and J ends, which lost 0 bases and 4 bases, there was a span of 10 bases. The CDR3 DNA reads TGTGCCAGCAGTGAAGCGGCGGGACAGTACAATGAGCAGTTCTTC. It encodes CASSEAAGQYNEQFF.

This clone was seen once. The chain joins TRBV6-2 or TRBV6-3 to TRBJ1-6; maybe TRBD1 (6 bases). Germline V gene data show CDR1 as MNHEY and CDR2 as SVGEGT. The CDR3 runs to 13 residues. Trimming removed 6 bases at V and 9 bases at J, with 12 bases between. CDR3 sequence (DNA): TGTGCCAGCAGCAACAGGGCTAGTTCACCCCTCCACTTT. The encoded protein is CASSNRASSPLHF.

The chain joins TRBV30 to TRBJ1-5; 7 nucleotides agree with TRBD1. Trimming removed 5 bases from V and 0 bases from J; junction bases left unmatched: 1. The germline V gene has CDR1 GTSNPN and CDR2 SVGIG (reference sequence). This CDR3 contains 13 residues. CDR3 residues: CAWGDSSNQPQHF. The CDR3 DNA sequence: TGTGCCTGGGGGGACAGTAGCAATCAGCCCCAGCATTTT.

The chain couples TRBV27 to TRBJ2-2; D is unresolved. Looked up from germline, CDR1 is MNHEY and CDR2 is SMNVEV (reference sequence). This CDR3 region has 13 residues. The germline V and J ends were trimmed by 6 bases and 0 bases, with 5 bases remaining between them. This CDR3 reads CASSPTNTGELFF. The CDR3 DNA follows: TGTGCCAGCAGCCCAACGAACACCGGGGAGCTGTTTTTT.

V and J are TRBV3-1 (or the pseudogene TRBV3-2) and TRBJ1-4; D is uncertain. V lost 7 bases and J lost 6, with 18 bases in between. CDR1 and CDR2 from the germline V gene are LGHDT and YNNKEL (reference sequence). The CDR3 length is 15 residues. CDR3 coding DNA: TGTGCCAGCAACGATGGGAGACTTAGGGATGAAAAACTGTTTTTT. It translates to CASNDGRLRDEKLFF.

The rearrangement links TRBV29-1 to TRBJ1-1; D is perhaps TRBD1 (6 bases). This CDR3 is 12 amino acids long. Germline-derived CDR1 and CDR2 are SQVTM and ANQGSEA. Trimming took off 4 bases at V and 7 bases at J, with 13 bases between the two ends. The CDR3 loop is CSVGKRTDEAFF. The CDR3 DNA is TGCAGCGTTGGAAAAAGGACAGATGAAGCTTTCTTT. The full variable domain, with the rest looked up from reference TRBV29-1 and TRBJ1-1, is SAVISQKPSRDICQRGTSLTIQCQVDSQVTMMFWYRQQPGQSLTLIATANQGSEATYESGFVIDKFPISRPNLTFSTLTVSNMSPEDSSIYLCSVGKRTDEAFFGQGTRLTVV.

This clone appeared a single time. The CDR3 DNA reads TGTGCCAGCAGCATCGGGAGAGTAAACACCGGGGAGCTGTTTTTT. Translating gives CASSIGRVNTGELFF. The V and J genes are TRBV21-1 and TRBJ2-2; TRBD2 is the table's D call and was not checked against the DNA. TRBV21-1 is shown as a pseudogene. This CDR3 is 15 amino acids long.

V is TRBV25-1 and J is TRBJ1-6; TRBD1 is a possible D gene (5 bases). With 3 bases removed from V and 10 bases from J, the gap between germline ends came to 13 bases. CDR1 is MGHDK, CDR2 SYGVNS, per germline. The CDR3 runs to 14 residues. CDR3 sequence (DNA): TGTGCCAGCAGTGAGGAGGGACCGGTATCACCCCTCCACTTT. Amino acid sequence: CASSEEGPVSPLHF.

The chain couples TRBV5-6 to TRBJ1-1; D may be TRBD1 (5 bases). The germline CDR1 and CDR2 sequences are SGHDT and YYEEEE. Trimming removed 6 bases from V and 2 bases from J, with 11 bases in between. The CDR3 consists of 13 residues. This chain's CDR3 is CASIGHINTEAFF. Here the CDR3 DNA reads TGTGCCAGCATCGGACATATAAACACTGAAGCTTTCTTT.

The chain has TRBV27 and TRBJ1-2; 10 bases agree with TRBD1. The germline V gene encodes CDR1 MNHEY and CDR2 SMNVEV (reference sequence). V was clipped by 8 bases and J by 9 bases; unmatched bases: 24. This CDR3 spans 18 amino acids. CDR3 residues: CASGRGWGQGSSPLSYTF. In DNA, the CDR3 is TGTGCCAGCGGAAGAGGGTGGGGACAGGGGTCTTCCCCTTTGAGCTACACCTTC.

The V call is TRBV29-1, the J call TRBJ1-2; maybe TRBD1 (6 bases). This CDR3 comprises 11 residues. The germline V gene encodes CDR1 SQVTM and CDR2 ANQGSEA. Trimming pared 5 bases from V and 7 bases from J, leaving 11 bases between. The CDR3 sequence is CSVLEGGGYTF. The DNA for the CDR3 is TGCAGCGTTCTGGAGGGGGGTGGCTACACCTTC.

This clone came up a few times. CDR3 DNA: TGTGCCAGCAGCCGTGAGGGGTTAATGAACACTGAAGCTTTCTTT. The encoded protein is CASSREGLMNTEAFF. This chain uses TRBV7-6 with TRBJ1-1; possibly TRBD1 for D (5 bases). The CDR3 is made up of 15 amino acids. The V gene lost 5 bases and the J gene lost 0 bases, with 13 bases spanning the gap. The germline V gene has CDR1 SGHVS and CDR2 FNYEAQ.

This clone has a single count. The rearrangement uses TRBV11-2 and TRBJ2-5, with 11 bases identical to TRBD2. Germline values: CDR1 SGHAT, CDR2 FQNNGV. V shed 5 bases and J 2 bases; nucleotides not matched to a gene: 7. This CDR3 has 16 amino acids. In DNA, the CDR3 is TGTGCCAGCAGCCCTACTAGCGGGGGCTCGCAAGAGACCCAGTACTTC. Protein: CASSPTSGGSQETQYF.

The chain uses TRBV7-2 and TRBJ1-2, with D possibly matching TRBD1 (6 bases). V lost 2 bases and J 4 bases, leaving 14 bases between the germline ends. This CDR3 contains 15 residues. In germline, CDR1 is SGHTA, CDR2 FQGNSA. The CDR3 reads CASSLNRDTTYGYTF. The CDR3 coding sequence is TGTGCCAGCAGCTTAAACCGGGACACGACCTATGGCTACACCTTC.

The V and J genes are TRBV4-3 and TRBJ1-2; D not resolved. The length of the CDR3 is 14 residues. Germline V gene lookup returns CDR1 LGHNA and CDR2 YSLEER. Trimming stripped 1 base from V and 2 bases from J, with 8 bases between. The CDR3 DNA reads TGCGCCAGCAGCCAAGGAAACGGAAACTATGGCTACACCTTC. It translates to CASSQGNGNYGYTF.

The genes are TRBV19 and TRBJ2-7, with a possible D match to TRBD2 (6 bases). The CDR3 has 15 amino acids. V dropped 1 base and J dropped 0 bases, with 10 bases sitting between them. CDR1 LNHDA and CDR2 SQIVND come from the germline V gene (reference sequence). This chain's CDR3 is CASSIGRGSSYEQYF. CDR3 bases: TGTGCCAGTAGTATAGGTCGGGGGAGCTCCTACGAGCAGTACTTC.

This chain connects TRBV5-4 to TRBJ2-2; D is uncertain. Looked up from germline, CDR1 is SGHNT and CDR2 is YYREEE (reference sequence). The CDR3 totals 13 residues. Between the trimmed V and J ends, which lost 2 bases and 1 base, there was a span of 3 bases. This CDR3 is CASSLVNTGELFF. The CDR3 bases are TGTGCCAGCAGCTTAGTGAACACCGGGGAGCTGTTTTTT.

This chain joins TRBV3-1 (or the pseudogene TRBV3-2) and TRBJ2-7; TRBD1 matches 10 bases. The CDR3 loop spans 14 amino acids. CDR1 is LGHDT, CDR2 YNNKEL, per germline (reference sequence). V lost 6 bases, J lost 6 bases, and 8 bases stayed unmatched. This chain's CDR3 is CASRWTGGRGEQYF. The CDR3 DNA follows: TGTGCCAGCAGATGGACAGGGGGAAGGGGCGAGCAGTACTTC.

This clone was seen only once. This chain joins TRBV5-1 and TRBJ1-1; no clear D gene. Between the trimmed V and J ends, which lost 5 bases and 1 base, there was a span of 12 bases. CDR1 and CDR2 from the germline V gene are SGHRS and YFSETQ. The CDR3 contains 14 residues. The CDR3 region has the DNA TGCGCCAGCAGACAAATTGCTGCGAACACTGAAGCTTTCTTT. Its translation is CASRQIAANTEAFF.

The rearrangement joins TRBV11-2 to TRBJ2-1, with a weak D call TRBD1 (5 bases). This CDR3 comprises 13 residues. V gave up 8 bases and J gave up 1 base, with 9 bases separating them. The germline V gene has CDR1 SGHAT and CDR2 FQNNGV. The CDR3 region is CASSRESYNEQFF. In DNA form, the CDR3 reads TGTGCCAGCTCCAGGGAATCCTACAATGAGCAGTTCTTC. Looking up the rest from reference TRBV11-2 and TRBJ2-1 gives the full variable domain: EAGVAQSPRYKIIEKRQSVAFWCNPISGHATLYWYQQILGQGPKLLIQFQNNGVVDDSQLPKDRFSAERLKGVDSTLKIQPAKLEDSAVYLCASSRESYNEQFFGPGTRLTVL.

This clone was recorded only once. V is TRBV5-4 and J is TRBJ2-1; weak D call: TRBD2 (6 bases). The CDR3 is made up of 14 amino acids. In germline, CDR1 is SGHNT, CDR2 YYREEE (reference sequence). Trimming cost V 4 bases and J 5 bases, with 13 bases left between them. The DNA for the CDR3 is TGTGCCAGCAGCCAGGAGGGGACGGACAATGAGCAGTTCTTC. Translation: CASSQEGTDNEQFF.

This clone was observed once. The chain is built from TRBV18 and TRBJ2-7, with TRBD1 matching over 10 bases. CDR3 length equals 15 residues. The germline V gene encodes CDR1 KGHSH and CDR2 LQKENI. Trimming took 3 bases from V and 5 from J; bases not matched to a gene: 7. The CDR3 here is CASSPNVGQGDEQYF. Here the CDR3 DNA reads TGTGCCAGCTCACCGAACGTTGGACAGGGGGACGAGCAGTACTTC.

This chain links TRBV5-1 with TRBJ1-3; 7 nucleotides line up with TRBD1. Trimming removed 4 bases from V and 0 bases from J; junction bases left unmatched: 4. Germline V gene sequence: CDR1 SGHRS, CDR2 YFSETQ. CDR3 length equals 15 residues. Written as DNA, the CDR3 is TGCGCCAGCAGCCAGAGGACAGGCTCTGGAAACACCATATATTTT. Translated: CASSQRTGSGNTIYF.

The chain employs TRBV5-6 and TRBJ2-3; possibly TRBD2 for D (5 bases). V lost 2 bases and J 6 bases, leaving 16 bases between the germline ends. CDR3 size: 15 residues. Germline V gives CDR1 SGHDT, CDR2 YYEEEE. CDR3 amino acids: CASSLRSRGYDTQYF. CDR3 coding DNA: TGTGCCAGCAGCTTAAGGAGCCGGGGATACGATACGCAGTATTTT.

The CDR3 nucleotides are TGTGCCAGCAGCCCAAAGAACGGGAACTACGAGCAGTACTTC. Protein sequence: CASSPKNGNYEQYF. This chain connects TRBV21-1 to TRBJ2-7; the D call of TRBD2 is as the table states it, not checked on the DNA. TRBV21-1 counts as a pseudogene. The CDR3 spans 14 residues.

The chain joins TRBV7-2 to TRBJ2-1; 8 bases map to TRBD1. Germline-derived CDR1 and CDR2 are SGHTA and FQGNSA. The CDR3 sequence is 18 residues long. Trimming cost V 3 bases and J 2 bases; bases outside gene matches: 12. CDR3 residues: CASSLTITQGAPYNEQFF. The CDR3 DNA sequence: TGTGCCAGCAGCTTGACCATAACCCAGGGGGCGCCCTACAATGAGCAGTTCTTC.

The sample holds one count of this clone. The chain joins TRBV19 to TRBJ1-1, with D perhaps matching TRBD1 (6 bases). Germline CDR1 and CDR2: LNHDA and SQIVND (reference sequence). The CDR3 length is 14 residues. Trimming shortened V by 3 bases and J by 5 bases, and 13 bases separated the two germline ends. The CDR3 spells CASSMGARRTEAFF. For the CDR3, the DNA is TGTGCCAGTAGTATGGGGGCGAGAAGGACTGAAGCTTTCTTT.

This chain links TRBV14 with TRBJ1-3, with 8 bases that match TRBD1. CDR3 length: 17 amino acids. Losses at the gene ends were 6 bases for V and 0 bases for J; bases not matched to a gene: 10. The germline CDR1 and CDR2 sequences are SGHDN and FVKESK. The CDR3 coding sequence is TGTGCCAGCAGGCAACGGACAGGGAGGGTCTCTGGAAACACCATATATTTT. This sequence encodes CASRQRTGRVSGNTIYF.

This chain joins TRBV5-4 and TRBJ1-4; possibly TRBD1 for D (5 bases). This CDR3 contains 14 residues. The germline V gene encodes CDR1 SGHNT and CDR2 YYREEE (reference sequence). V gave up 0 bases and J gave up 5 bases, with 8 bases separating them. The CDR3 nucleotides read TGTGCCAGCAGCTTGGGAGGGGTGAATGAAAAACTGTTTTTT. It specifies CASSLGGVNEKLFF.